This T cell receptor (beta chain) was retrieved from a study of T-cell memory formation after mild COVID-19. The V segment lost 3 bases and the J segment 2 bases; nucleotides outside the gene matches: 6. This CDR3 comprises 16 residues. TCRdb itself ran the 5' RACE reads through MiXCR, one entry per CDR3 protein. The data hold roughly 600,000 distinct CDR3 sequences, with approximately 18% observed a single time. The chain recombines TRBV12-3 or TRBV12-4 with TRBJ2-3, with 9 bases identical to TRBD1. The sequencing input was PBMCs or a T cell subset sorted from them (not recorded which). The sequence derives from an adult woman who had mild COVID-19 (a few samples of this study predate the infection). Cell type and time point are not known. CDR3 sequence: CASSFEWTGDTDTQYF. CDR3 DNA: TGTGCCAGCAGTTTCGAATGGACAGGGGACACAGATACGCAGTATTTT.